This T cell receptor beta chain appears in the sequencing data of a study of radiotherapy plus CTLA-4 blockade in lung cancer. Across the study: Disease control was seen in 30% to 35% of patients, objective responses in approximately 20%. Study-wide results and caveats: Increased serum interferon-beta after radiation also reportedly predicted response strongly. Tumor-origin TCR clones grew in blood after radiotherapy plus ipilimumab.

TCRdb's copy holds only in-frame clones and misses some; the assay was immunoSEQ multiplex PCR. The table lists approximately 49,000 clones, approximately 81% of them singletons. Only one count was recorded for this clone. Its antigen is unidentified. With ipilimumab providing CTLA-4 blockade, focal radiation was administered to patients who had chemo-refractory metastatic non-small-cell lung cancer. CDR1 is SGHKS, CDR2 YYEKEE, per germline (reference sequence). This CDR3 comprises 15 residues. V shed 4 bases and J 4 bases; nucleotides not matched to a gene: 7. The sequence was obtained from a human donor with non-small cell lung cancer whose response to radiotherapy plus ipilimumab could not be evaluated. The chain combines TRBV5-5 with TRBJ1-5, with TRBD1 identical over 8 bases. Source: peripheral blood, taken from a patient treated with radiotherapy plus ipilimumab. CDR3 in DNA: TGTGCCAGCAGCCAACAGACAGGGGTAAATCAGCCCCAGCATTTT. This sequence encodes CASSQQTGVNQPQHF.